This is a list of T cell receptor beta chains from one sample in a study of CD8+ T cells in alopecia areata. This table comes from immunoSEQ multiplex PCR, and its TCRdb copy is limited to in-frame clones, with some not included. This table has under 250,000 clones, more than 55% appearing once. Sequenced material: CD8+ T cells sorted from blood. The source of these receptors is a human donor in good health. The CDR3 runs from the conserved cysteine through the conserved F or W. Fields, in order: V gene, clone size, D gene, J gene, CDR3 protein, CDR3 DNA. The D gene is left open where the match is weak. Some rows have no size entry. The others give once, few or many, or a class for an expanded clone.

V gene: TRBV6-5; clone size: -; D gene: TRBD1; J gene: TRBJ1-2; CDR3 protein: CASSSRTGSYLAYTF; CDR3 DNA: TGTGCCAGCAGTTCCCGGACAGGTTCATATTTGGCCTACACCTTC
V gene: TRBV5-1; clone size: -; D gene: -; J gene: TRBJ2-5; CDR3 protein: CASSLDTLQETQYF; CDR3 DNA: TGCGCCAGCAGCTTGGACACCCTCCAAGAGACCCAGTACTTC
V gene: TRBV25-1; clone size: -; D gene: -; J gene: TRBJ2-2; CDR3 protein: CASTPLTGELFF; CDR3 DNA: TGTGCCAGCACCCCACTCACCGGGGAGCTGTTTTTT
V gene: TRBV27; clone size: -; D gene: TRBD1; J gene: TRBJ1-2; CDR3 protein: CASSPGQGSPYGYTF; CDR3 DNA: TGTGCCAGCAGTCCCGGACAGGGGAGCCCCTATGGCTACACCTTC
V gene: TRBV29-1; clone size: -; D gene: -; J gene: TRBJ2-1; CDR3 protein: CSVRGGSSYNEQFF; CDR3 DNA: TGCAGCGTGAGGGGGGGAAGCTCCTACAATGAGCAGTTCTTC
V gene: TRBV30; clone size: -; D gene: -; J gene: TRBJ1-5; CDR3 protein: CAWTVGSQPQHF; CDR3 DNA: TGTGCCTGGACGGTGGGCAGTCAGCCCCAGCATTTT
V gene: TRBV9; clone size: -; D gene: -; J gene: TRBJ2-2; CDR3 protein: CASSVQGTVAGELFF; CDR3 DNA: TGTGCCAGCAGCGTACAGGGGACGGTGGCCGGGGAGCTGTTTTTT
V gene: TRBV9; clone size: few; D gene: -; J gene: TRBJ1-2; CDR3 protein: CASSVGLGTSQGYTF; CDR3 DNA: TGTGCCAGCAGCGTAGGATTAGGGACGTCGCAGGGCTACACCTTC
V gene: TRBV5-6; clone size: -; D gene: -; J gene: TRBJ1-2; CDR3 protein: CASSLGDSVRGYTF; CDR3 DNA: TGTGCCAGCAGCTTGGGTGACTCCGTTCGGGGCTACACCTTC
V gene: TRBV29-1; clone size: few; D gene: -; J gene: TRBJ2-2; CDR3 protein: CSVEEGETGELFF; CDR3 DNA: TGCAGCGTTGAGGAGGGCGAGACCGGGGAGCTGTTTTTT
V gene: TRBV5-6; clone size: -; D gene: -; J gene: TRBJ2-7; CDR3 protein: CASSSGSGGEQYF; CDR3 DNA: TGTGCCAGCAGCTCAGGGTCCGGAGGCGAGCAGTACTTC
V gene: TRBV6-5; clone size: once; D gene: -; J gene: TRBJ2-3; CDR3 protein: CASSLRTDGDTQYF; CDR3 DNA: TGTGCCAGCAGCCTCCGGACGGACGGAGATACGCAGTATTTT
V gene: TRBV11-2; clone size: few; D gene: -; J gene: TRBJ2-6; CDR3 protein: CASSLVGPGAVSGANVLTF; CDR3 DNA: TGTGCCAGCAGCTTAGTGGGCCCAGGGGCGGTCTCTGGGGCCAACGTCCTGACTTTC
V gene: TRBV29-1; clone size: -; D gene: TRBD2; J gene: TRBJ2-1; CDR3 protein: CSVEARGAYNEQFF; CDR3 DNA: TGCAGCGTTGAAGCGCGGGGGGCCTACAATGAGCAGTTCTTC
V gene: TRBV29-1; clone size: -; D gene: -; J gene: TRBJ2-2; CDR3 protein: CSVIQPTGELFF; CDR3 DNA: TGCAGCGTGATACAGCCCACCGGGGAGCTGTTTTTT
V gene: TRBV20-1; clone size: -; D gene: -; J gene: TRBJ1-2; CDR3 protein: CSASYYGYTF; CDR3 DNA: TGCAGTGCTAGCTACTATGGCTACACCTTC
V gene: TRBV4-1; clone size: -; D gene: -; J gene: TRBJ1-2; CDR3 protein: CASSQETATNYGYTF; CDR3 DNA: TGCGCCAGCAGCCAAGAGACAGCTACTAACTATGGCTACACCTTC
V gene: TRBV7-9; clone size: -; D gene: TRBD1; J gene: TRBJ1-1; CDR3 protein: CASSPPGQDTEAFF; CDR3 DNA: TGTGCCAGCAGCCCTCCCGGACAGGACACTGAAGCTTTCTTT
V gene: TRBV9; clone size: -; D gene: TRBD1; J gene: TRBJ1-1; CDR3 protein: CASSVGGTANTEAFF; CDR3 DNA: TGTGCCAGCAGCGTAGGAGGGACAGCGAACACTGAAGCTTTCTTT
V gene: TRBV29-1; clone size: once; D gene: -; J gene: TRBJ1-1; CDR3 protein: CSVADRRYEAFF; CDR3 DNA: TGCAGCGTTGCTGACAGGAGATATGAAGCTTTCTTT
V gene: TRBV29-1; clone size: -; D gene: -; J gene: TRBJ2-1; CDR3 protein: CSVRSDEQFF; CDR3 DNA: TGCAGCGTGAGGAGCGATGAGCAGTTCTTC
V gene: TRBV7-9; clone size: -; D gene: TRBD1; J gene: TRBJ1-6; CDR3 protein: CASSPTGERSPLHF; CDR3 DNA: TGTGCCAGCAGCCCGACAGGGGAAAGGTCACCCCTCCACTTT
V gene: TRBV29-1; clone size: -; D gene: -; J gene: TRBJ2-7; CDR3 protein: CSVEEGVPYEQYF; CDR3 DNA: TGCAGCGTTGAAGAGGGGGTCCCCTACGAGCAGTACTTC